The TCR beta chain under discussion was sequenced for a study of blood T cell repertoires in COVID-19. Study as a whole: Both acute and convalescent COVID-19 samples were obtained from the United States, Italy and Spain.

The method was immunoSEQ multiplex PCR; TCRdb's version includes in-frame clones alone and lacks a portion of them. The sample lists about 330,000 clones, more than 85% seen once, with roughly 20% in the top ten. V was shortened by 7 bases and J by 0 bases, with 4 bases between the two germline ends. This CDR3 is built from 13 residues. Residents of over 20 US areas, aged roughly 18 to 89 years, made up the participants. Two negative PCRs, clearance, or symptom resolution were required of recovered Cohort 3 donors. This TCR was sampled from a woman aged 25-40 years who had recovered from COVID-19. Sequencing used PBMCs or T cells enriched from blood (not recorded which). The chain uses TRBV12-3 or TRBV12-4 and TRBJ2-6; D is unclear. The chain's CDR3 is CASIISGANVLTF. The DNA for the CDR3 is TGTGCCAGCATTATCTCTGGGGCCAACGTCCTGACTTTC.